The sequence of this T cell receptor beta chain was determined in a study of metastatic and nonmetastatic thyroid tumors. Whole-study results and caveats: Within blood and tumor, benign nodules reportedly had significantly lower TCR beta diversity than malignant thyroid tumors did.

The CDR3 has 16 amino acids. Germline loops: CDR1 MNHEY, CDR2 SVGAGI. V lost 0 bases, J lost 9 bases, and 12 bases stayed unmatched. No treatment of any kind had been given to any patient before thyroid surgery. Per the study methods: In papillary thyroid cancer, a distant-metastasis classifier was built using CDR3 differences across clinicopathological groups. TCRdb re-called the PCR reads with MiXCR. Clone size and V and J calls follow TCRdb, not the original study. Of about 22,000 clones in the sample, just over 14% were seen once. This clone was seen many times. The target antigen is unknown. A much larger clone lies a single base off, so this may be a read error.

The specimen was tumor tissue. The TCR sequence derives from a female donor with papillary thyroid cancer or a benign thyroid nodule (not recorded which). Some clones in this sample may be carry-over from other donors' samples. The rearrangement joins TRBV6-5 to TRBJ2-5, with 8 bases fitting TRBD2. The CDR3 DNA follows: TGTGCCAGCAGTTACTCTAGCGGGGCTCCTCAGGAGGCCCAGTACTTC. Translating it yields CASSYSSGAPQEAQYF.